This TCR beta chain emerged from a study of blood T cell repertoires in COVID-19. The overall study: Specimens from acute and convalescent COVID-19 originated in the United States, Italy and Spain. T cells, B-cell-depleted T cells, or PBMCs supplied cDNA or gDNA.

The table came from immunoSEQ multiplex PCR; TCRdb's copy has only in-frame clones and leaves some out. Of about 180,000 clones listed, over 75% were seen once; the top ten hold more than 25%. The V segment lost 6 bases and the J segment 5 bases; nucleotides outside the gene matches: 2. CDR1 and CDR2 (germline): SNHLY, FYNNEI. CDR3 length: 13 residues. This sequence joins TRBV2 and TRBJ2-3; 10 bases agree with TRBD1. The sequence came from a woman in her 70s with acute or convalescent COVID-19. Material for sequencing was peripheral blood. The CDR3 loop reads CASSRDRGDTQYF. In DNA, the CDR3 is TGTGCCAGCAGCCGGGACAGGGGAGATACGCAGTATTTT.